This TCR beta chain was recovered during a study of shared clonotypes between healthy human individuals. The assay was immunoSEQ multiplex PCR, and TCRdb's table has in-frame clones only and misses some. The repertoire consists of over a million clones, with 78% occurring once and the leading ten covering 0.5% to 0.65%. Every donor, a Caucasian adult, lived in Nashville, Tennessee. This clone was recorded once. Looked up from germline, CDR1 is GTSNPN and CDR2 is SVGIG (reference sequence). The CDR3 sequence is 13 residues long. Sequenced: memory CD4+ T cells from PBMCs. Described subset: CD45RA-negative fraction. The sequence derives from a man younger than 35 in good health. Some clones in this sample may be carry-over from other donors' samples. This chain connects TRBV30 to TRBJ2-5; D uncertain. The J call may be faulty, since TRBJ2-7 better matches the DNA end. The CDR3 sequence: CAWIGRNQYEQYF. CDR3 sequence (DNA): TGTGCCTGGATTGGCCGGAATCAATACGAGCAGTACTTC.